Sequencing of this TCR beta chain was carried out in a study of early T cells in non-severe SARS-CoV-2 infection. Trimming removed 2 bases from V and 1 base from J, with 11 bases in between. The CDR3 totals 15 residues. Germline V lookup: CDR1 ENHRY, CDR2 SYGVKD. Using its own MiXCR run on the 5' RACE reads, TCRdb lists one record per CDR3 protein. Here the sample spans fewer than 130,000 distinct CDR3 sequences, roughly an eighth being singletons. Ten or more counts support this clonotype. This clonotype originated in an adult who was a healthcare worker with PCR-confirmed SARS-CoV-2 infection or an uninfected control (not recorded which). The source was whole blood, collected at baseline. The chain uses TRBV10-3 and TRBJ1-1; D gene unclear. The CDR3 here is CAISERASKNTEAFF. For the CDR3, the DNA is TGTGCCATCAGTGAGAGGGCGAGCAAGAACACTGAAGCTTTCTTT.